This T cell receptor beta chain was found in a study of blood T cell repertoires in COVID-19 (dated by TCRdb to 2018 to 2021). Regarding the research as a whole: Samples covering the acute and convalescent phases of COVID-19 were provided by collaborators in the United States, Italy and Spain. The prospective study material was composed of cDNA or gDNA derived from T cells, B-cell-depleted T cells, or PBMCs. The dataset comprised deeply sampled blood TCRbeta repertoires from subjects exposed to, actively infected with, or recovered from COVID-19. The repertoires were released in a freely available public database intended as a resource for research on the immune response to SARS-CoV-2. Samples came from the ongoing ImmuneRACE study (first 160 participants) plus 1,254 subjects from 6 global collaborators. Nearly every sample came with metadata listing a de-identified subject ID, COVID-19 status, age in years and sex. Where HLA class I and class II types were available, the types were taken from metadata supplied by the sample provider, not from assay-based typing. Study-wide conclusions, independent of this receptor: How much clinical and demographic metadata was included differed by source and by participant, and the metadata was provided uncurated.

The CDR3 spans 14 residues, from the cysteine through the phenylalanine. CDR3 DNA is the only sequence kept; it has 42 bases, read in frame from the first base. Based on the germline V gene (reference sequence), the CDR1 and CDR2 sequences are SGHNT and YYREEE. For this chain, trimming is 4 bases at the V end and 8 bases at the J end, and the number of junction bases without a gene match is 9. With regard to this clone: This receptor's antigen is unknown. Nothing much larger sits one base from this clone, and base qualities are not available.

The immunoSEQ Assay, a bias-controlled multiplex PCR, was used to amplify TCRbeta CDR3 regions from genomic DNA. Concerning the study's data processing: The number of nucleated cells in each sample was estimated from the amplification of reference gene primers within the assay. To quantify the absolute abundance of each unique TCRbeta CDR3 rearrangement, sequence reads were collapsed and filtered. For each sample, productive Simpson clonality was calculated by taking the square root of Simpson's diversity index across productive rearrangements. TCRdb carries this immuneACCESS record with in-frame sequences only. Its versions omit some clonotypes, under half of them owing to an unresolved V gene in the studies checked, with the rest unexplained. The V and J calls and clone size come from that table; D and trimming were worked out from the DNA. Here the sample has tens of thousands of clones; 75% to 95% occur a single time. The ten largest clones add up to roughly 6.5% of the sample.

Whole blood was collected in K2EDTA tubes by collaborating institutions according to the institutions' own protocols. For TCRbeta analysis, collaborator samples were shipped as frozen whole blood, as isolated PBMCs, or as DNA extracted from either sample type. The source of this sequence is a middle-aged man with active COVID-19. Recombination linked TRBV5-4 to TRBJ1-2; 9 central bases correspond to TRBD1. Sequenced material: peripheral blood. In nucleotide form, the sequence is TGTGCCAGCAGCACGACAGGGGGGCTTTCCGGCTACACCTTC. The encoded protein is CASSTTGGLSGYTF.